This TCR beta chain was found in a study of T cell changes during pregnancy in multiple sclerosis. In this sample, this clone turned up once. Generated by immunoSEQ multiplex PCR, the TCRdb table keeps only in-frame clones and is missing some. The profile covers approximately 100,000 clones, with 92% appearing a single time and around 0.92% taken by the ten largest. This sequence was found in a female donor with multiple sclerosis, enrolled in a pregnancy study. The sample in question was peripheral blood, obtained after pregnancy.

The CDR3, as DNA: TGTGCCAGCAGTTACGGACAGGGATCAAGGTCCTACGAGCAGTACTTC. Translated, it gives CASSYGQGSRSYEQYF. V usage is TRBV6-5 and J usage is TRBJ2-7; 8 bases align to TRBD1. Trimming removed 2 bases from V and 1 base from J; junction bases left unmatched: 7. CDR1 and CDR2 (germline): MNHEY, SVGAGI. This CDR3 contains 16 residues.